The rows below give T cell receptor beta chains drawn from one sample of a study of CD8 T cells in ankylosing spondylitis. From the 5' RACE reads, TCRdb called clonotypes with MiXCR, one entry per CDR3 protein. The sample yields 39,000 or so distinct CDR3 sequences, 10% to 13% seen once. The specimen was blood, either unsorted or a sorted T cell fraction (not recorded which). The receptors were gathered from a male donor with ankylosing spondylitis or in good health (not recorded which). Each CDR3 is given with its conserved first and last residue. The D gene is left open where the match is weak. Clone size, where shown, is once, few, many, or a class for clones that have expanded.

TRBD2	many	TRBV29-1	TRBJ2-1	TGCAGCGTTCTAGCGGAGTCCTACAATGAGCAGTTCTTC	CSVLAESYNEQFF
TRBD2	many	TRBV20-1	TRBJ2-7	TGCAGTGCTAAGGATGCTAGCGGGGGATCCGCCTACGAGCAGTACTTC	CSAKDASGGSAYEQYF
TRBD1	many	TRBV20-1	TRBJ2-7	TGCAGTGCTGCCGACGATACAGGGGGCTTCTACGAGCAGTACTTC	CSAADDTGGFYEQYF
-	many	TRBV2	TRBJ2-1	TGTGCCAGCCTTCGGGACCGCAGTTTCAATGAGCAGTTCTTC	CASLRDRSFNEQFF
TRBD1	many	TRBV20-1	TRBJ2-5	TGCAGTGCTAGAGAGCCGACAGGGGGAGAGACCCAGTACTTC	CSAREPTGGETQYF
-	many	TRBV4-1	TRBJ1-1	TGCGCCAGCAGCCAAGGCCCCGCCGGGACCGGGAGGACTGAAGCTTTCTTT	CASSQGPAGTGRTEAFF
-	many	TRBV14	TRBJ2-1	TGTGCCAGCAGCCCCCAGGGGAGCTTCTCCTACAATGAGCAGTTCTTC	CASSPQGSFSYNEQFF
-	many	TRBV4-1	TRBJ1-5	TGCGCCAGCAGCCCGCGTGAGGGGAATCAGCCCCAGCATTTT	CASSPREGNQPQHF
TRBD2	many	TRBV9	TRBJ2-1	TGTGCCAGCAACACAGGCGGGAGCTCCTACAATGAGCAGTTCTTC	CASNTGGSSYNEQFF
-	many	TRBV7-2	TRBJ2-1	TGTGCCAGCAGCTTACAACGGGTAGTTTCCTACAATGAGCAGTTCTTC	CASSLQRVVSYNEQFF
-	-	TRBV19	TRBJ2-1	TGTGCCAGTAGTCCCGCCTCCCCGGGAATTGAGCAGTTCTTC	CASSPASPGIEQFF
-	medium-sized	TRBV4-2	TRBJ1-1	TGTGCCAGCAGCCAAGGGGGCTCGAGTGAAGCTTTCTTT	CASSQGGSSEAFF
-	many	TRBV5-1	TRBJ1-1	TGCGCCAGCAGCTTGTTGGACGCGCGGAGTGGGACTGAAGCTTTCTTT	CASSLLDARSGTEAFF
-	many	TRBV6-2/TRBV6-3	TRBJ2-1	TGTGCCAGCAGTTACGGGGGGGCTGAGCAGTTCTTC	CASSYGGAEQFF
-	many	TRBV24-1	TRBJ1-3	TGTGCCACCAGTGACACCCGAGGAGTCTCTGGAAACACCATATATTTT	CATSDTRGVSGNTIYF
-	medium-sized	TRBV29-1	TRBJ2-3	TGCAGCGCTACTCTAATGGTTGGTCTCACAGATACGCAGTATTTT	CSATLMVGLTDTQYF
TRBD1	many	TRBV6-5	TRBJ2-5	TGTGCCAGCAGTTACTCGAGACAGGGAAGCGAGACCCAGTACTTC	CASSYSRQGSETQYF
-	many	TRBV7-9	TRBJ2-1	TGTGCCAGCAGCTTAGATTCGGGGGAGCAGTTCTTC	CASSLDSGEQFF
TRBD1	many	TRBV2	TRBJ2-1	TGTGCCAGCAGTTCCGGGACAGCGACCTACAATGAGCAGTTCTTC	CASSSGTATYNEQFF
-	many	TRBV20-1	TRBJ1-4	TGCAGTGCTAGGGCGGCGACGGATGCAACTAATGAAAAACTGTTTTTT	CSARAATDATNEKLFF
TRBD1	many	TRBV14	TRBJ2-1	TGTGCCAGCAGCGGAACAGGGGCGGCGATTAATGAGCAGTTCTTC	CASSGTGAAINEQFF
-	many	TRBV11-2	TRBJ1-2	TGTGCCAGCAGCTCTCCAAACATAGACGGGGGCTATGGCTACACCTTC	CASSSPNIDGGYGYTF
-	many	TRBV20-1	TRBJ2-5	TGCAGTGCTCAACAGGAGGGGACCGGGGCCGATACGGAGACCCAGTACTTC	CSAQQEGTGADTETQYF
TRBD1	few	TRBV5-1	TRBJ2-7	TGCGCCAGCAGCTTGGACCTCCGGGACAGGGGCTACGAGCAGTACTTC	CASSLDLRDRGYEQYF
TRBD1	many	TRBV7-9	TRBJ2-2	TGTGCCAGCAGCTTAGCGCCGGGACAGGGTCCCACCGGGGAGCTGTTTTTT	CASSLAPGQGPTGELFF
TRBD1	-	TRBV28	TRBJ1-2	TGTGCCAGCAGCCGCGACAGGGTCGTTTATAGCTACACCTTC	CASSRDRVVYSYTF
-	many	TRBV12-3/TRBV12-4	TRBJ1-5	TGTGCCAGCAGTTTAGGAGGGACGGGACATAGCAATCAGCCCCAGCATTTT	CASSLGGTGHSNQPQHF
-	many	TRBV18	TRBJ2-1	TGTGCCAGCTCACCATTAACCAATGAGCAGTTCTTC	CASSPLTNEQFF
-	-	TRBV5-1	TRBJ1-2	TGCGCCAGCAGCGTTGACAGCTATGGCTACACCTTC	CASSVDSYGYTF